The entry that follows covers one T cell receptor beta chain sequence. Ages ranged from roughly 18 to 100 years, with residence in around 24 US areas. Trimming removed 11 bases from V and 4 bases from J, with 12 bases in between. The CDR3 is 12 amino acids. The V gene's germline CDR1 is SGHAT and CDR2 FQNNGV. The sample belongs to a study of blood T cell repertoires in COVID-19. Here immunoSEQ multiplex PCR was the method, and the copy in TCRdb shows in-frame clones only, minus some. Among about 150,000 clones listed, roughly 80% were seen once. This sequence originates from a woman aged 45-65 years who had recovered from COVID-19. Sequenced sample: PBMCs or T cells enriched from blood (not recorded which). The chain uses TRBV11-2 and TRBJ1-3; D might be TRBD1 (6 bases). The chain's CDR3 is CASGTSGNTIYF. CDR3 bases: TGTGCCTCCGGGACATCGGGAAACACCATATATTTT.